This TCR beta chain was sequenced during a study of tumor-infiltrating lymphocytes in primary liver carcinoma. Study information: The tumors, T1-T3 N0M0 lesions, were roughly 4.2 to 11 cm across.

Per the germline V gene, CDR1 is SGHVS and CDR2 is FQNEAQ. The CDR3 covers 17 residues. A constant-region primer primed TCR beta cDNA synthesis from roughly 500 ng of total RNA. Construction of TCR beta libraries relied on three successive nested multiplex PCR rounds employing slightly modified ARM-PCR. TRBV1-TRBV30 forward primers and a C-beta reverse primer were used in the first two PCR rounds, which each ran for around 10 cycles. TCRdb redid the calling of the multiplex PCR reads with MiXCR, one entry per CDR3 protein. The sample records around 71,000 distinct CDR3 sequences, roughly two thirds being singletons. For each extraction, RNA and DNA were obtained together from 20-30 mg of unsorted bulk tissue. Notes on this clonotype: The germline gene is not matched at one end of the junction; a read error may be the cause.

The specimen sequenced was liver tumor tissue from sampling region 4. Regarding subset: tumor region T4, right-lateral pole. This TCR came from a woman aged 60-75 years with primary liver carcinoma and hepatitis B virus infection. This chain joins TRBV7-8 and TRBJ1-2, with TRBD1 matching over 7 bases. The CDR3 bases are TGTGCCAGCGGCCTAATCCCATTGGGACAGCCAAACTATGGCCACACCTTC. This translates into CASGLIPLGQPNYGHTF.